The 22 T cell receptor beta chains given below trace back to one sample, sequenced in a study of T cells in Graves' hyperthyroidism and ophthalmopathy (dated by TCRdb to between 2019 and 2020). Library preparation was by multiplex PCR. The instrument was an Illumina HiSeq 2000. The TCR beta CDR3 regions were amplified from the RNA transcripts. The first round of RT-PCR for the TCR CDR3 was performed with the HTBI primer set and the Qiagen OneStep RT-PCR kit. The public reads were reanalyzed by TCRdb: fastp trimming at Q25, MiXCR alignment, in-frame beta chains only. Rows with one shared CDR3 protein collapse into an entry with the most common genes and DNA. The sample table contains hundreds of thousands of distinct CDR3 sequences; only one count was recorded for around a fifth of them. The top ten constitute about 53% of the sample. Specimen: blood. These receptors were collected from an older woman with Graves' ophthalmopathy.

As to this clonotype: One end of the junction is discordant with germline, which a read error may explain. The rearrangement links TRBV12-3 or TRBV12-4 to TRBJ2-7, with 14 bases lining up with TRBD2. The CDR3 runs 15 residues. The CDR3 region is CTSSLGLAGGYEQYF. The CDR3 nucleotides read TGTACCAGCAGTTTAGGACTAGCGGGAGGTTACGAGCAGTACTTC.

J is TRBJ1-2 and V is TRBV5-1, with a possible D match to TRBD1 (5 bases). CDR1 is SGHRS and CDR2 is YFSETQ in the germline V gene. The V end lost 4 bases, the J end lost 4 bases, and 11 bases lay between the germline ends. The CDR3 length is 13 residues. The CDR3 DNA follows: TGCGCCAGCAGCCTAGGACACTTCTATGGCTACACCTTC. The encoded protein is CASSLGHFYGYTF.

This clonotype was counted only a few times. One junction end disagrees with the germline gene, perhaps due to a read error. The V and J genes are TRBV19 and TRBJ1-1; tentative D call: TRBD1 (5 bases). This CDR3 spans 13 amino acids. Germline V lookup: CDR1 LNHDA, CDR2 SQIVND (reference sequence). The CDR3 nucleotides are TGTGCCACCGAGGCGGGGCTGAACACTGAAGCTTCCTTT. Protein: CATEAGLNTEASF. Combining the CDR3 with reference TRBV19 and TRBJ1-1 gives the whole variable domain DGGITQSPKYLFRKEGQNVTLSCEQNLNHDAMYWYRQDPGQGLRLIYYSQIVNDFQKGDIAEGYSVSREKKESFPLTVTSAQKNPTAFYLCATEAGLNTEASFGQGTRLTVV.

CDR3 sequence reads: CASSLGIKGNEQFF. DNA for the CDR3: TGTGCCAGCAGCTTGGGCATTAAAGGGAATGAGCAGTTCTTC. The chain combines TRBV5-4 with TRBJ2-1; the D is unclear. Between the trimmed V and J ends, which lost 0 bases and 7 bases, there was a span of 11 bases. The germline gives CDR1 SGHNT, CDR2 YYREEE (reference sequence). This CDR3 is 14 amino acids long.

This clonotype has only one observation. The CDR3 DNA sequence: TGTGCCAGCAGCCGGGGGACAGGGGTGAGCCCCATCTATGGCTACACCTTC. Protein sequence: CASSRGTGVSPIYGYTF. This chain uses TRBV6-1 with TRBJ1-2; 10 bases match TRBD1. The CDR3 extends over 17 amino acids. V lost 6 bases, J lost 4 bases, and 14 bases stayed unmatched. Looked up from germline, CDR1 is MNHNS and CDR2 is SASEGT.

This clonotype was detected ten times or more. The chain has TRBV28 and TRBJ1-1; unclear D gene. CDR1 and CDR2 from the germline V gene are MDHEN and SYDVKM. There are 11 residues in the CDR3. Trimming left V 9 bases short and J 4 bases short, with 9 bases between. For the CDR3, the DNA is TGTGCCAGTAGAGTTGGCACTGAAGCTTTCTTT. Protein product: CASRVGTEAFF.

This clonotype was counted many times. This sequence joins TRBV19 and TRBJ2-4; 7 nucleotides agree with TRBD1. Germline V lookup: CDR1 LNHDA, CDR2 SQIVND (reference sequence). The CDR3 is made up of 13 amino acids. The V and J ends lost 10 bases and 7 bases, in that order; junction bases with no gene match: 10. CDR3 loop: CATRPGGQNIQYF. The CDR3 DNA is TGTGCCACCCGACCAGGGGGTCAGAACATTCAGTACTTC. The entire variable domain, with the rest obtained from reference TRBV19 and TRBJ2-4, is as follows: DGGITQSPKYLFRKEGQNVTLSCEQNLNHDAMYWYRQDPGQGLRLIYYSQIVNDFQKGDIAEGYSVSREKKESFPLTVTSAQKNPTAFYLCATRPGGQNIQYFGAGTRLSVL.

This clonotype was seen only a few times. The chain carries TRBV5-8 and TRBJ2-3, with TRBD2 as a possible D gene (6 bases). This CDR3 is 16 amino acids long. Germline V gives CDR1 SGHTS, CDR2 YDEGEE. The V gene lost 4 bases and the J gene lost 3 bases, with 18 bases spanning the gap. The CDR3: CASSLTPLALTDTQYF. CDR3 in DNA: TGTGCCAGCAGCCTTACGCCGCTAGCGCTTACAGATACGCAGTATTTT. The full variable domain, its missing parts supplied by reference TRBV5-8 and TRBJ2-3, is EAGVTQSPTHLIKTRGQQATLRCSPISGHTSVYWYQQALGLGLQFLLWYDEGEERNRGNFPPRFSGRQFPNYSSELNVNALELEDSALYLCASSLTPLALTDTQYFGPGTRLTVL.

This clonotype has more than one count but fewer than ten. The chain combines TRBV28 with TRBJ2-1; tentative D call: TRBD2 (5 bases). The V end was cut by 1 base, the J end by 6 bases, with 10 bases between. The CDR3 length is 14 residues. Germline CDR1 MDHEN, CDR2 SYDVKM. The CDR3: CASSLFPSSNEQFF. CDR3 bases: TGTGCCAGCAGTTTATTTCCTAGCAGCAATGAGCAGTTCTTC.

CDR3 protein: CASSPPMGGETQYF. In DNA form, the CDR3 reads TGTGCCAGCTCACCACCGATGGGAGGAGAGACCCAGTACTTC. The chain is built from TRBV18 and TRBJ2-5, with D perhaps TRBD2 (6 bases). Trimming cost V 0 bases and J 4 bases, with 9 bases left between them. The CDR3 is made up of 14 amino acids. Germline V CDR1 and CDR2: KGHSH, LQKENI.

This clonotype was counted a few times. CDR3 in DNA: TGCGCCAGCAGCTTGGGTGGCGGGGCCCGCGGGGGAGAGACCCAGTACTTC. The encoded protein is CASSLGGGARGGETQYF. The chain combines TRBV5-1 with TRBJ2-5; 7 nucleotides line up with TRBD2. The CDR3 is 17 amino acids. Germline assignment: CDR1 SGHRS and CDR2 YFSETQ. V gave up 0 bases and J gave up 4 bases; unmatched junction bases: 12.

This clonotype was observed a few times. This chain joins TRBV6-2 or TRBV6-3 and TRBJ2-3, with D tentatively TRBD2 (6 bases). Trimming removed 6 bases at V and 10 bases at J, with 14 bases between. The CDR3 has 12 residues. Germline V gene lookup returns CDR1 MNHEY and CDR2 SVGEGT. The CDR3 DNA is TGTGCCAGCAGAACTCCCGGGAGTGCGCAGTATTTT. Translating gives CASRTPGSAQYF.

This clonotype was counted a few times. J is TRBJ2-4 and V is TRBV2; tentative D call: TRBD1 (6 bases). Trimming removed 1 base from V and 7 bases from J, with 14 bases in between. CDR3 length: 15 residues. Looked up from germline, CDR1 is SNHLY and CDR2 is FYNNEI. Here the CDR3 reads CASSEVGAATNIQYF. For the CDR3, the DNA is TGTGCCAGCAGTGAAGTGGGGGCAGCTACGAACATTCAGTACTTC.

About this clonotype itself: The junction departs from germline at one end; a sequencing error may be responsible. This sequence joins TRBV7-9 and TRBJ2-7, with TRBD2 as a possible D gene (5 bases). The CDR3 covers 14 residues. Germline loops: CDR1 SEHNR, CDR2 FQNEAQ (reference sequence). CDR3 bases: TGTGCCAGCAGCTCCAGGACTTTCGACTACGAGCAGCACTTC. This codes for CASSSRTFDYEQHF.

This clonotype appeared a few times. The rearrangement links TRBV29-1 to TRBJ2-2; tentatively, D is TRBD1 (6 bases). The CDR3 has 14 amino acids. Germline CDR1 SQVTM, CDR2 ANQGSEA. V was trimmed by 4 bases and J by 3 bases, leaving 12 bases between them. The CDR3 sequence is CSVVNGQHTGELFF. CDR3 in DNA: TGCAGCGTTGTTAACGGACAGCACACCGGGGAGCTGTTTTTT.

This clonotype was recorded many times. This chain joins TRBV12-3 or TRBV12-4 and TRBJ1-1, with D hard to call. Trimming took off 2 bases at V and 1 base at J, with 8 bases between the two ends. The CDR3 spans 14 residues. CDR3 coding DNA: TGTGCCAGCAGTTTATATGAGGGGAACACTGAAGCTTTCTTT. Residues: CASSLYEGNTEAFF.

The chain carries TRBV5-1 and TRBJ1-1; TRBD1 agrees at 8 bases. V lost 4 bases and J lost 5; bases outside the gene matches: 13. CDR1 and CDR2 from the germline V gene are SGHRS and YFSETQ. This CDR3 comprises 16 residues. CDR3 coding DNA: TGCGCCAGCAGCCAAGACACCCGCGACAGGGGAACTGAAGCTTTCTTT. Translated, it gives CASSQDTRDRGTEAFF.

This chain links TRBV12-5 with TRBJ2-3; 8 bases are shared with TRBD2. CDR3 length: 17 residues. V gave up 6 bases and J gave up 4 bases; unmatched junction bases: 15. Germline lookup yields CDR1 LGHNT and CDR2 FRNRAP. The CDR3 nucleotides are TGTGCTAGTGGCTCCCCCCGGGGGGGAGGGCCGCCAGATACGCAGTATTTT. Amino acid sequence: CASGSPRGGGPPDTQYF.

Ten or more counts support this clonotype. The V gene is TRBV28, the J gene TRBJ1-2; 7 bases are shared with TRBD1. The V segment lost 3 bases and the J segment 6 bases; nucleotides outside the gene matches: 13. This CDR3 region has 16 residues. The germline CDR1 and CDR2 sequences are MDHEN and SYDVKM. This CDR3 reads CASSFRHRDSRNGYTF. The CDR3 DNA reads as TGTGCCAGCAGTTTTCGTCACCGGGACAGTAGGAATGGCTACACCTTC.

This clonotype was seen repeatedly, ten times or more. The chain joins TRBV11-2 to TRBJ2-7; no reliable D call. V shed 2 bases and J shed 7 bases, with 15 bases lying between them. The germline V gene has CDR1 SGHAT and CDR2 FQNNGV. The CDR3 covers 14 residues. CDR3 bases: TGTGCCAGCAGCTTACAGACGGGCCGTACGGAGCAGTACTTC. It is translated as CASSLQTGRTEQYF.

There are many counts of this clonotype. The chain is built from TRBV10-3 and TRBJ2-1; 12 bases are shared with TRBD2. CDR1 is ENHRY and CDR2 is SYGVKD in the germline V gene. The CDR3 loop spans 19 amino acids. V dropped 4 bases and J dropped 6; count of bases not matched to a gene: 16. In nucleotides, the CDR3 is TGTGCCATCAGTGGAAGACTAGCGGGAGACCTGATGTCGGGCAATGAGCAGTTCTTC. This translates into CAISGRLAGDLMSGNEQFF.

The rearrangement joins TRBV5-1 to TRBJ1-2, with 8 nucleotides matching TRBD1. Trimming took 5 bases from V and 5 from J; bases not matched to a gene: 8. CDR3 length: 14 residues. Germline V gene sequence: CDR1 SGHRS, CDR2 YFSETQ. The chain's CDR3 is CASRLQGASYGYTF. CDR3 nucleotide sequence: TGCGCCAGCAGGCTCCAGGGGGCGAGTTATGGCTACACCTTC. The entire variable domain, with the rest obtained from reference TRBV5-1 and TRBJ1-2, is as follows: KAGVTQTPRYLIKTRGQQVTLSCSPISGHRSVSWYQQTPGQGLQFLFEYFSETQRNKGNFPGRFSGRQFSNSRSEMNVSTLELGDSALYLCASRLQGASYGYTFGSGTRLTVV.